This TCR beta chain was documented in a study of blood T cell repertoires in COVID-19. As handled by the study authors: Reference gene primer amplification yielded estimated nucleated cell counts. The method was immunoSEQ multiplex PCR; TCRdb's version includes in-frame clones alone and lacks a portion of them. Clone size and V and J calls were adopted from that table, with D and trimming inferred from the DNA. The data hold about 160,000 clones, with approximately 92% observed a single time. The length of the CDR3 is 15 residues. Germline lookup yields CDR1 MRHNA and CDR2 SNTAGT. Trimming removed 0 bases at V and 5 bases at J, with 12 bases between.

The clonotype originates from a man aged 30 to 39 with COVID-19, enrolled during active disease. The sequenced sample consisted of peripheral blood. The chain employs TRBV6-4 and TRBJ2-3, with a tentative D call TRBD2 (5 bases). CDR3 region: CASSDSMNGGDTQYF. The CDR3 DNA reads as TGTGCCAGCAGTGACTCGATGAACGGAGGAGATACGCAGTATTTT.